This entry concerns a single T cell receptor beta chain. CDR1 SGHAT and CDR2 FQNNGV come from the germline V gene. The CDR3 runs 16 residues. V was cut by 4 bases and J by 3 bases, with 18 bases left in between. These data belong to a study of blood T cell repertoires in COVID-19. Across the whole study: COVID-19 samples collected from the United States, Italy and Spain covered acute and convalescent phases.

Using immunoSEQ multiplex PCR, the repertoire was profiled, and TCRdb retains in-frame clones only, with some absent. Of 200,000 to 300,000 clones detected, around 88% appear once; the ten largest clones hold over 1.3%. This rearrangement joins TRBV11-2 to TRBJ2-5; D is perhaps TRBD1 (6 bases). This sequence was found in a man at least 80 years old with acute or convalescent COVID-19. Sequencing used peripheral blood. This CDR3 is CASSSNTDRLKETQYF. The CDR3 coding sequence is TGTGCCAGCAGCTCAAATACCGACAGGTTGAAAGAGACCCAGTACTTC.